Presented here are 20 T cell receptor beta chains from one specimen sequenced in a study of cytomegalovirus exposure and HLA in healthy donors. It was with 60 Vbeta and 13 Jbeta primers that the PCR ran. Assay: immunoSEQ multiplex PCR; the TCRdb copy retains only in-frame clones and omits some. The sample has around 190,000 clones, 70% to 80% seen once; the top ten hold around 4.8%. Sample: PBMCs. The receptor set was obtained from a woman in her thirties in good health and CMV-seropositive.

As regards this clone: The germline gene is not matched at one end of the junction; a read error may be the cause. CDR3 region: CASSLDRGRHNEQFF. CDR3 bases: TGTGCCAGCAGCCTAGACAGGGGTCGACACAATGAGCAGTTCTTC. The rearrangement uses TRBV11-2 and TRBJ2-1; 8 bases map to TRBD1. Germline V gene data show CDR1 as SGHAT and CDR2 as FQNNGV. CDR3 length: 15 residues.

The rearrangement links TRBV15 to TRBJ1-4, with D perhaps matching TRBD1 (6 bases). This CDR3 is 13 amino acids long. Deletions cut 6 bases from V and 3 bases from J, with 8 bases between. The germline V gene encodes CDR1 LNHNV and CDR2 YYDKDF (reference sequence). This CDR3 reads CATRKGANEKLFF. DNA of the CDR3: TGTGCCACCAGGAAGGGGGCTAATGAAAAACTGTTTTTT. The entire variable domain, with the rest obtained from reference TRBV15 and TRBJ1-4, is as follows: DAMVIQNPRYQVTQFGKPVTLSCSQTLNHNVMYWYQQKSSQAPKLLFHYYDKDFNNEADTPDNFQSRRPNTSFCFLDIRSPGLGDTAMYLCATRKGANEKLFFGSGTQLSVL.

This chain joins TRBV4-3 and TRBJ2-3; D perhaps matches TRBD2 (5 bases). This CDR3 has 17 residues. Trimming cost V 0 bases and J 6 bases, with 19 bases left between them. Germline lookup yields CDR1 LGHNA and CDR2 YSLEER. CDR3 coding DNA: TGCGCCAGCAGCCAAGAAGAGGGAGTAGTTTGGGCCGATACGCAGTATTTT. This gives the protein CASSQEEGVVWADTQYF.

This clone was observed once. The V call is TRBV5-4, the J call TRBJ2-5, with 13 nucleotides matching TRBD2. Germline CDR1 and CDR2: SGHNT and YYREEE (reference sequence). V gave up 4 bases and J gave up 7 bases; unmatched junction bases: 10. This CDR3 spans 16 amino acids. The CDR3 region has the DNA TGTGCCAGCAGCCTAGGACTAGCGGGAGATAAACCGACCCAGTACTTC. Translation: CASSLGLAGDKPTQYF.

V gene TRBV7-9 combines with J gene TRBJ2-1; 7 bases are a match to TRBD1. The ends lost 2 bases at V and 0 bases at J; junction bases unmatched: 10. This CDR3 is built from 18 residues. Germline CDR1 SEHNR, CDR2 FQNEAQ (reference sequence). The CDR3 loop reads CASSLSTNRGSSYNEQFF. The CDR3 region has the DNA TGTGCCAGCAGCTTAAGCACCAACAGGGGAAGCTCCTACAATGAGCAGTTCTTC.

This chain's CDR3 is CASSPGTSSLQPQHF. DNA for the CDR3: TGCGCCAGCAGCCCGGGGACATCCTCCCTCCAGCCCCAGCATTTT. The chain combines TRBV4-3 with TRBJ1-5, with TRBD1 as a possible D gene (6 bases). This CDR3 comprises 15 residues. The germline V gene has CDR1 LGHNA and CDR2 YSLEER. Trimming stripped 4 bases from V and 7 bases from J, with 17 bases between.

This clone appeared a single time. V and J are TRBV6-5 and TRBJ2-5, with no clear D. Trimming took 6 bases from V and 4 from J, leaving 12 bases between them. This CDR3 contains 13 residues. Germline V CDR1 and CDR2: MNHEY, SVGAGI. Here the CDR3 DNA reads TGTGCCAGCAGCCTAGTTTCCAGAGAGACCCAGTACTTC. Its protein product is CASSLVSRETQYF.

The chain links TRBV18 to TRBJ1-3; D unresolved. CDR3 length equals 15 residues. CDR1 and CDR2 from the germline V gene are KGHSH and LQKENI. Trimming pared 6 bases from V and 2 bases from J, leaving 14 bases between. Here the CDR3 reads CASSPTRQPGNTIYF. The CDR3 DNA reads as TGTGCCAGCTCGCCCACACGTCAACCTGGAAACACCATATATTTT.

This chain uses TRBV7-7 with TRBJ2-5; 8 bases are shared with TRBD1. Germline V gives CDR1 SSHAT, CDR2 FNYEAQ (reference sequence). The J segment lost 5 bases and the V segment lost 5 bases, leaving 4 bases of the junction unmatched. This CDR3 spans 13 amino acids. The CDR3 coding sequence is TGTGCCAGCAGCCGGACAGGGTTGGAGACCCAGTACTTC. Translation gives CASSRTGLETQYF.

The chain uses TRBV30 and TRBJ1-1, with TRBD1 as a possible D gene (5 bases). This CDR3 comprises 12 residues. Germline V gives CDR1 GTSNPN, CDR2 SVGIG (reference sequence). Between the trimmed V and J ends, which lost 2 bases and 13 bases, there was a span of 17 bases. This CDR3 is CAWSPGSTGGFF. In nucleotides, the CDR3 is TGTGCCTGGAGTCCTGGATCAACGGGGGGTTTCTTT.

This rearrangement joins TRBV5-5 to TRBJ2-7; 9 nucleotides line up with TRBD1. V was pared by 3 bases and J by 0 bases, with 1 base of the junction left unmatched. Per germline, CDR1 SGHKS and CDR2 YYEKEE (reference sequence). The CDR3 consists of 14 residues. The CDR3 spells CASSWGQGSYEQYF. Written as DNA, the CDR3 is TGTGCCAGCAGCTGGGGACAGGGCTCCTACGAGCAGTACTTC.

The V gene is TRBV4-1, the J gene TRBJ1-6; 7 bases agree with TRBD1. The CDR3 length is 19 residues. Germline V gives CDR1 MGHRA, CDR2 YSYEKL. J lost 0 bases, V lost 2 bases, and 10 bases had no gene match. Here the CDR3 DNA reads TGCGCCAGCAGCCAATCCGGACAGGCGTTTAGCTCCTATAATTCACCCCTCCACTTT. Its translation: CASSQSGQAFSSYNSPLHF.

The chain uses TRBV5-1 and TRBJ2-7; 9 bases fit TRBD1. Germline V gene sequence: CDR1 SGHRS, CDR2 YFSETQ. J gave up 6 bases and V 4 bases, and 2 bases lay outside the gene matches. The CDR3 spans 12 residues. CDR3 DNA sequence: TGCGCCAGCAGCGTGACAGGGGGCGAGCAGTACTTC. Translating gives CASSVTGGEQYF. The variable domain in full, completed from reference TRBV5-1 and TRBJ2-7, reads KAGVTQTPRYLIKTRGQQVTLSCSPISGHRSVSWYQQTPGQGLQFLFEYFSETQRNKGNFPGRFSGRQFSNSRSEMNVSTLELGDSALYLCASSVTGGEQYFGPGTRLTVT.

This clone was picked up one time. The chain joins TRBV7-9 to TRBJ1-2, with D perhaps TRBD1 (6 bases). The V end lost 5 bases, the J end lost 4 bases, and 11 bases lay between the germline ends. CDR1 SEHNR and CDR2 FQNEAQ come from the germline V gene (reference sequence). The CDR3 extends over 13 amino acids. The CDR3 sequence: CASSLGQSYGYTF. The CDR3 bases are TGTGCCAGCAGCCTTGGACAGTCCTATGGCTACACCTTC.

The V and J genes are TRBV9 and TRBJ2-3, with 10 bases matching TRBD2. CDR1 is SGDLS and CDR2 is YYNGEE in the germline V gene. There are 16 residues in the CDR3. Trimming took 1 base from V and 0 from J; bases not matched to a gene: 2. CDR3 sequence (DNA): TGTGCCAGCAGCGTAATAGCGGGGGGTAGCACAGATACGCAGTATTTT. Translation: CASSVIAGGSTDTQYF.

The rearrangement joins TRBV5-1 to TRBJ2-5; 9 bases line up with TRBD2. The CDR3 runs to 16 residues. CDR1 SGHRS and CDR2 YFSETQ come from the germline V gene. The junction had 9 bases not matched to a gene; V was cut back by 1 base and J by 5 bases. CDR3 nucleotides: TGCGCCAGCAGCTTGTTTGGTAGCGGGAGACTCGAGACCCAGTACTTC. Residues: CASSLFGSGRLETQYF.

The V and J genes are TRBV29-1 and TRBJ1-5; D ambiguous. Germline CDR1 and CDR2: SQVTM and ANQGSEA. The CDR3 loop spans 12 amino acids. V lost 6 bases and J 5 bases, leaving 11 bases between the germline ends. The CDR3 coding sequence is TGCAGCGTCGGAGACCCGCATCAGCCCCAGCATTTT. It codes for CSVGDPHQPQHF.

This chain joins TRBV15 and TRBJ1-2; no clear D. Trimming removed 0 bases from V and 0 bases from J, with 8 bases in between. There are 15 residues in the CDR3. The V gene's germline CDR1 is LNHNV and CDR2 YYDKDF (reference sequence). The DNA for the CDR3 is TGTGCCACCAGCAGAGATCGGGGAGCTAACTATGGCTACACCTTC. Translated, it gives CATSRDRGANYGYTF.

This clone was recorded a few times. The chain carries TRBV2 and TRBJ1-4, with 8 bases fitting TRBD1. This CDR3 contains 15 residues. CDR1 SNHLY and CDR2 FYNNEI come from the germline V gene. The V gene end was trimmed by 4 bases and the J gene end by 4 bases; junction bases not matched to a gene: 5. CDR3 coding DNA: TGTGCCAGCAGTGGGGGACAGGACGATAATGAAAAACTGTTTTTT. It translates to CASSGGQDDNEKLFF.

This sequence joins TRBV4-3 and TRBJ2-1; D perhaps matches TRBD1 (5 bases). The V gene lost 4 bases and the J gene lost 0 bases, with 10 bases spanning the gap. Looked up from germline, CDR1 is LGHNA and CDR2 is YSLEER. CDR3 length: 15 amino acids. Written as DNA, the CDR3 is TGCGCCAGCAGCCGGGGCTTTGGCTCCTACAATGAGCAGTTCTTC. Residues: CASSRGFGSYNEQFF.